This T cell receptor (beta chain) is from a study of PD-L1 blockade in urothelial cancer. Study context: Timepoints chosen for blood analysis were 3 weeks (second dose) and 6 weeks after treatment start. A median about 140,000 T cells were found in blood samples. Findings and caveats of the study: Durable-benefit patients expanded tumor-associated blood clones more at 3 weeks.

A note on this clone: The antigen is undetermined.

This table comes from immunoSEQ multiplex PCR, and its TCRdb copy is limited to in-frame clones, with some not included. The table includes about 50,000 clones, approximately 86% detected once. Indicated time point: peripheral blood 6 weeks after treatment start. This clonotype was sampled from a man between 50 and 59 years old with urothelial cancer. The sample here was PBMCs, taken around atezolizumab (anti-PD-L1) treatment.

The CDR3 DNA is TGTGCCAGCAGCTTCCGGACAGGCCCCCCCGTACCTTTCTTT. Protein sequence: CASSFRTGPPVPFF. The rearrangement links TRBV6-5 to TRBJ1-1; 7 bases align to TRBD1. Germline-derived CDR1 and CDR2 are MNHEY and SVGAGI. The CDR3 totals 14 residues. V was pared by 6 bases and J by 12 bases, with 16 bases of the junction left unmatched.